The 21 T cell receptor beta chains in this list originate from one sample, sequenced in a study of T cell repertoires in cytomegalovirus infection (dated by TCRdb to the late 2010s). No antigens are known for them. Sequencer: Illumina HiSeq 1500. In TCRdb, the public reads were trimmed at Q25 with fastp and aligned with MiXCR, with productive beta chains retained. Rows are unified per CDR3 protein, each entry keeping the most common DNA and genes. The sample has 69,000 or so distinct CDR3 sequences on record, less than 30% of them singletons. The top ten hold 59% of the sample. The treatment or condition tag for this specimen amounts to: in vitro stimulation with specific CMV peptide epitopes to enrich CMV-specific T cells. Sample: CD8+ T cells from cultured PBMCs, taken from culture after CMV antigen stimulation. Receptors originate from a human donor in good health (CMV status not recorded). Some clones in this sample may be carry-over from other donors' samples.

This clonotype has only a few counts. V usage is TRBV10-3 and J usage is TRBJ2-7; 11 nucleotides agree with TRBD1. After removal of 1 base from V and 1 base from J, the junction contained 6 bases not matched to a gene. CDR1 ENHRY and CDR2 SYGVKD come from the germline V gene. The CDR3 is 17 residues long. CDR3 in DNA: TGTGCCATCAGTGAGTTGGGAGGACAGGGGGCTTCCTACGAGCAGTACTTC. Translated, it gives CAISELGGQGASYEQYF.

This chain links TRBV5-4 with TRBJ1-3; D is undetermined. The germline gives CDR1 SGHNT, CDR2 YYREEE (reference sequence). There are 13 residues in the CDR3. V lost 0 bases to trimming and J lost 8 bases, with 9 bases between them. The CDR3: CASSLGQSDTIYF. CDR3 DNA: TGTGCCAGCAGCTTGGGACAATCTGACACCATATATTTT. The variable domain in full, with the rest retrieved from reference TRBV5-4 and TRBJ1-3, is ETGVTQSPTHLIKTRGQQVTLRCSSQSGHNTVSWYQQALGQGPQFIFQYYREEENGRGNFPPRFSGLQFPNYSSELNVNALELDDSALYLCASSLGQSDTIYFGEGSWLTVV.

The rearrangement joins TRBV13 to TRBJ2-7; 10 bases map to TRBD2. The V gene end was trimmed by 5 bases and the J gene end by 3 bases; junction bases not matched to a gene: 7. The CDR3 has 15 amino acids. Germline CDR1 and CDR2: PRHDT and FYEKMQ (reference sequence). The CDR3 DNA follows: TGTGCCAGCAGCCAAAGCGGGGGGGTCCTCTACGAGCAGTACTTC. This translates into CASSQSGGVLYEQYF.

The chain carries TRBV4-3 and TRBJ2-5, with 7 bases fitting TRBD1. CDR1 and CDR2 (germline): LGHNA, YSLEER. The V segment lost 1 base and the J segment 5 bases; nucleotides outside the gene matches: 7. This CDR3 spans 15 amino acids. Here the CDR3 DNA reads TGCGCCAGCAGCCAAGGCACAGGGGTCCGGGAGACCCAGTACTTC. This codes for CASSQGTGVRETQYF.

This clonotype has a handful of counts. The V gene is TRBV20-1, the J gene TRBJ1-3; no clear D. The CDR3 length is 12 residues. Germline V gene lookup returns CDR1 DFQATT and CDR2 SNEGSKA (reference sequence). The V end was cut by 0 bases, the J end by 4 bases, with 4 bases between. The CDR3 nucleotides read TGCAGTGCTAGAGATGGGGGAAACACCATATATTTT. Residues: CSARDGGNTIYF.

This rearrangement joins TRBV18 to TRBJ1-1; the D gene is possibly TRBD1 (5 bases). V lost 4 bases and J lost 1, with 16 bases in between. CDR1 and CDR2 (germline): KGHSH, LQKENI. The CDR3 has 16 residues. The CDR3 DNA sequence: TGTGCCAGCTCACGCCTTAAAGGGGCGCAGAACACTGAAGCTTTCTTT. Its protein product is CASSRLKGAQNTEAFF.

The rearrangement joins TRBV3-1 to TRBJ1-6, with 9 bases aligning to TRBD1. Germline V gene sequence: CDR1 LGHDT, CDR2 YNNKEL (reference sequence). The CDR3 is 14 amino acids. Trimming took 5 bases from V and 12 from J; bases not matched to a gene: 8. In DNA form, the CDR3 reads TGTGCCAGCAGCGAGGGACAGGGTCAATTACCCCTCCACTTT. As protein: CASSEGQGQLPLHF.

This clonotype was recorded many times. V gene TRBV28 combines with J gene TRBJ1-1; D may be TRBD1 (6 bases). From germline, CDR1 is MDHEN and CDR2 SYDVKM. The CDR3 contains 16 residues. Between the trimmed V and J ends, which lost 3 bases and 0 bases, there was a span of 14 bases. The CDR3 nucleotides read TGTGCCAGCAGTTTGATACCCGGGGGCCTGAACACTGAAGCTTTCTTT. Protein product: CASSLIPGGLNTEAFF.

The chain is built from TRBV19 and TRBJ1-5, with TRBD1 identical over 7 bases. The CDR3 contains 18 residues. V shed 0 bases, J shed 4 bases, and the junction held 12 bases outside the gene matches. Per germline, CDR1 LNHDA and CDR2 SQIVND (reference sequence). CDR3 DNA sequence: TGTGCCAGTAGTATAGATCGGTCACAGGGGTTCGAAAATCAGCCCCAGCATTTT. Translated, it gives CASSIDRSQGFENQPQHF.

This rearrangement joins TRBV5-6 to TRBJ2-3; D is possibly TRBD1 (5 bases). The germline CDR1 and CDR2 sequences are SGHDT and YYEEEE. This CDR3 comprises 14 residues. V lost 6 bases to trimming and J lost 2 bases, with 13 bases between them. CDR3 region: CASKPRQLTDTQYF. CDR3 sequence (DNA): TGTGCCAGCAAGCCGAGACAGCTCACAGATACGCAGTATTTT. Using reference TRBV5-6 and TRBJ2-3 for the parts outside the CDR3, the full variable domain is DAGVTQSPTHLIKTRGQQVTLRCSPKSGHDTVSWYQQALGQGPQFIFQYYEEEERQRGNFPDRFSGHQFPNYSSELNVNALLLGDSALYLCASKPRQLTDTQYFGPGTRLTVL.

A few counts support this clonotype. The CDR3 here is CSASAGGEQYF. The CDR3 region has the DNA TGCAGTGCCTCAGCGGGGGGCGAGCAGTACTTC. V usage is TRBV20-1 and J usage is TRBJ2-7; 9 bases map to TRBD2. The CDR3 has 11 amino acids. Trimming cost V 6 bases and J 6 bases; bases outside gene matches: 3. Germline CDR1 and CDR2: DFQATT and SNEGSKA (reference sequence).

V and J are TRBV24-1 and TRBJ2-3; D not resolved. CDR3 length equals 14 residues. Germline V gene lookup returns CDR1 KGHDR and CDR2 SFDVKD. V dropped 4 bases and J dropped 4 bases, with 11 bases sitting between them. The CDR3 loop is CATSEGWDADTQYF. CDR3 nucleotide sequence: TGTGCCACCAGTGAAGGGTGGGATGCAGATACGCAGTATTTT.

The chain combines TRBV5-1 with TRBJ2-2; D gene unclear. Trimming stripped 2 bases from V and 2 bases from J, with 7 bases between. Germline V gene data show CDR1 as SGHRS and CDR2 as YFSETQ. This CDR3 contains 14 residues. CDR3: CASSLSINTGELFF. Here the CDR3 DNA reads TGCGCCAGCAGCTTAAGCATAAACACCGGGGAGCTGTTTTTT.

This chain's CDR3 is CATSDHTDTQYF. The CDR3 DNA is TGTGCCACCAGTGATCACACAGATACGCAGTATTTT. The chain recombines TRBV24-1 with TRBJ2-3; no firm D call. Germline CDR1 reads KGHDR; CDR2 reads SFDVKD. V shed 3 bases and J shed 2 bases, with 2 bases lying between them. The CDR3 extends over 12 amino acids.

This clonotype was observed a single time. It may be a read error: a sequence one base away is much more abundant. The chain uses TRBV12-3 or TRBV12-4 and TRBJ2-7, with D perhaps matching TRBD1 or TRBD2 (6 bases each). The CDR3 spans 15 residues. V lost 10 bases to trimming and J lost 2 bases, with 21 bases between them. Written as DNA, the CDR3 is TGTGCCAACAGATCCTACAGGGCGGGGACCTACGAGCAGTACTTC. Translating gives CANRSYRAGTYEQYF.

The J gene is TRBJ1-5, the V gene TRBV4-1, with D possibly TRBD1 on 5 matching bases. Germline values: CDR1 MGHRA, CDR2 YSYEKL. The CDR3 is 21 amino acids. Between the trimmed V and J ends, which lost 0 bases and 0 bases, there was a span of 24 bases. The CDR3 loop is CASSQEFGGMWGVYSNQPQHF. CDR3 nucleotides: TGCGCCAGCAGCCAAGAATTCGGTGGTATGTGGGGGGTTTATAGCAATCAGCCCCAGCATTTT.

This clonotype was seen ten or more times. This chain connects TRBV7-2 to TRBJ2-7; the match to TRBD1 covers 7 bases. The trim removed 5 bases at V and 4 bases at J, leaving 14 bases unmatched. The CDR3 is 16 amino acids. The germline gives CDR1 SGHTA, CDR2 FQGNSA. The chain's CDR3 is CASSPQVGRGWYEQYF. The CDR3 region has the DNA TGTGCCAGCAGCCCACAGGTCGGCAGGGGGTGGTACGAGCAGTACTTC.

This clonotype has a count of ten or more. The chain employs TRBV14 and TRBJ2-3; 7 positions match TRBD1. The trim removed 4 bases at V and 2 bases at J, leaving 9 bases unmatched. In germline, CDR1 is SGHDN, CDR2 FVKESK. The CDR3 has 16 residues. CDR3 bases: TGTGCCAGCAGCCCCCCGGACAGGACCCACACAGATACGCAGTATTTT. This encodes CASSPPDRTHTDTQYF.

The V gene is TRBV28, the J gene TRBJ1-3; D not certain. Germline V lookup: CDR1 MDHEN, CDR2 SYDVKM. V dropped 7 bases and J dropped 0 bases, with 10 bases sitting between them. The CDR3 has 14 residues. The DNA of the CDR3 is TGTGCCAGCAATGGCGGGGACTCTGGAAACACCATATATTTT. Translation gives CASNGGDSGNTIYF.

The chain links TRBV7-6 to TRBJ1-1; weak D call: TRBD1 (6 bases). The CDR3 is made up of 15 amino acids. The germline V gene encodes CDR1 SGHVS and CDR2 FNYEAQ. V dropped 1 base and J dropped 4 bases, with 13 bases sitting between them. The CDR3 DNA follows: TGTGCCAGCAGCTTAGGGGGGGCTGGTTTCACTGAAGCTTTCTTT. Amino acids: CASSLGGAGFTEAFF.

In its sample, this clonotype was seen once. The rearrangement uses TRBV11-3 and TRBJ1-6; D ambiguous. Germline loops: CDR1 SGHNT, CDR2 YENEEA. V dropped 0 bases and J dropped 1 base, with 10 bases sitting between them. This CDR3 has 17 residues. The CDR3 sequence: CASSLDPDGSYNSPLHF. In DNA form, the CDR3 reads TGTGCCAGCAGCTTAGATCCCGACGGGTCCTATAATTCACCCCTCCACTTT.